This T cell receptor (beta chain) was sequenced for a study of vaccination effects on CD4 cells after COVID-19 (dated by TCRdb to between 2021 and 2022). Regarding the complete study: To identify antigen-specific CD4+ T cell clonotypes by their expansion, the ViraFEST assay first stimulated PBMC with viral peptide pools and then applied TCR sequencing. Each participant received two doses of an mRNA SARS-CoV-2 vaccine, either BNT162b2 or mRNA-1273. About 1.8 million PBMC per well were cultured with around 9.8 ug/ml peptides in IMDM containing approximately 4.7% human AB serum, roughly 10 IU/ml IL-2 and gentamicin. In both COVID-19 convalescent patients and infection-naive vaccine recipients, the study compared SARS-CoV-2 spike-specific CD4+ TCR repertoires from before mRNA vaccination with those from after it. The full study included some 10 COVID-19 convalescent patients and several SARS-CoV-2-naive healthy vaccine recipients. In the study, cultures from other donors were sequenced using the Oncomine TCR Beta short-read assay on an Illumina iSeq 100.

Library preparation was by the immunoSEQ multiplex PCR assay. DNA from the CD4+ T cells that had been cultured and isolated underwent TCR beta CDR3 sequencing. Regarding the original processing steps: The analysis removed non-productive TCR sequences, trimmed reads to the CDR3 region, and retained only CDR3s that were 7 or more amino acids long. The MANAFEST web app was used to identify antigen-specific clonotypes by comparing expansion in peptide wells with expansion in reference cultures. For clones to be considered positive, expansion at FDR<0.05 versus reference and all other wells, an odds ratio above 5, and a frequency above 0.1% in two replicate wells were required. A clonotype was defined as cross-reactive if the clonotype was significantly expanded both in SARS-CoV-2 spike wells and in at least one common cold coronavirus spike condition. Using the stringdist R package, CDR3 similarity was measured by Levenshtein distance, and unrooted trees were constructed with ape in R 3.6.1. This immuneACCESS table, as held by TCRdb, lists in-frame sequences with V and J called but not all clones. Of the missing ones, under half trace to an unresolved V gene in checked studies; the others have no known cause. The V and J calls and clone size are taken from that table; D and trimming were inferred from the DNA. For this sample the table gives over 45,000 clones, of which approximately 65% were detected only once. The ten most abundant clones make up over 4.5% of the sample.

The V end loses 3 bases and the J end loses 7 bases, and a stretch of 17 bases separates them. The CDR1 and CDR2 encoded by the germline V gene are SGHTS and YDEGEE. From cysteine to phenylalanine, the CDR3 is 15 amino acids long. This entry keeps only the CDR3 DNA: 45 bases, framed from base 1. As for this clone: There is no known antigen for this receptor. Base qualities are missing; no much larger clone stands one base away.

Study-wide findings and limitations: Limitations of the study were the small number of convalescent patients and the absence of early post-infection timepoints. Among healthy vaccine recipients, nearly all vaccine-induced clones were SARS-CoV-2 mono-reactive, and just 1 of 255 was cross-reactive with common cold coronaviruses. At late post-vaccination timepoints, both infection-induced and vaccine-induced clones showed marked clonal contraction, consistent with waning T cell responses.

After approximately 11 days of culture, CD4+ T cells were isolated with the EasySep CD4+ T cell isolation kit. Negative nucleocapsid antibody results before and after vaccination confirmed that the healthy vaccine recipients had no prior SARS-CoV-2 infection. Half of the culture medium was replaced with fresh IL-2-containing medium on days 3 and 7. Unless noted otherwise, every peptide stimulation condition was grown in triplicate wells. Using Ficoll-Paque Plus gradient centrifugation, PBMC were separated from whole blood and then either used fresh or cryopreserved at -140C. The QIAamp micro DNA kit was used to extract genomic DNA from the cultured CD4+ T cells.

In this chain, TRBV5-8 is recombined with TRBJ2-1; a weak D assignment points to TRBD2 (5 bases agree). The receptor was derived from a human donor who received a COVID-19 vaccine. The sequenced sample was CD4+ T cells from PBMCs cultured without peptide, obtained before COVID-19 vaccination. The DNA is TGTGCCAGCAGCTGGTCCCACCGGGGTTGGAATGAGCAGTTCTTC. This yields the protein CASSWSHRGWNEQFF.